The 17 T cell receptor beta chains presented below share a single source sample, sequenced in a study of STAT5B mutations in CD4+ large granular lymphocyte leukemia. Produced via immunoSEQ multiplex PCR; TCRdb's table is partial and in-frame only. The data show around 30,000 clones, more than 65% seen once. Sequencing used CD4+ T cells from blood buffy coats. These receptors came from a human donor in good health.

This clone has only a few counts. This chain links TRBV30 with TRBJ1-4; D ambiguous. Trimming pared 3 bases from V and 0 bases from J, leaving 14 bases between. The length of the CDR3 is 16 residues. Germline V lookup: CDR1 GTSNPN, CDR2 SVGIG (reference sequence). The CDR3 loop reads CAWRPQPSATNEKLFF. DNA of the CDR3: TGTGCCTGGAGGCCCCAGCCCAGTGCAACTAATGAAAAACTGTTTTTT. Using reference TRBV30 and TRBJ1-4 for the parts outside the CDR3, the full variable domain is SQTIHQWPATLVQPVGSPLSLECTVEGTSNPNLYWYRQAAGRGLQLLFYSVGIGQISSEVPQNLSASRPQDRQFILSSKKLLLSDSGFYLCAWRPQPSATNEKLFFGSGTQLSVL.

This chain joins TRBV30 and TRBJ2-7; 9 positions agree with TRBD1. The CDR3 contains 15 residues. The ends lost 2 bases at V and 1 base at J; junction bases unmatched: 6. Germline values: CDR1 GTSNPN, CDR2 SVGIG (reference sequence). Here the CDR3 reads CAWSLTGGQSYEQYF. The CDR3 DNA reads TGTGCCTGGAGTCTCACAGGGGGCCAGTCCTACGAGCAGTACTTC.

This chain joins TRBV6-5 and TRBJ2-1; D is unclear. Trimming removed 6 bases at V and 10 bases at J, with 16 bases between. Germline values: CDR1 MNHEY, CDR2 SVGAGI. CDR3 length: 13 amino acids. The CDR3 DNA sequence: TGTGCCAGCAGCCGAGGACCATTACAGGAGCAGTTCTTC. Residues: CASSRGPLQEQFF.

V usage is TRBV6-1 and J usage is TRBJ1-1, with 10 bases fitting TRBD1. CDR3 length: 13 amino acids. Germline V gene sequence: CDR1 MNHNS, CDR2 SASEGT. V was pared by 4 bases and J by 11 bases, with 7 bases of the junction left unmatched. The CDR3 is CASSARDRGLAFF. CDR3 sequence (DNA): TGTGCCAGCAGTGCCCGGGACAGGGGATTGGCTTTCTTT.

V and J are TRBV30 and TRBJ1-1; D ambiguous. Germline V gene lookup returns CDR1 GTSNPN and CDR2 SVGIG (reference sequence). The CDR3 has 14 residues. Trimming shortened V by 0 bases and J by 6 bases, and 14 bases separated the two germline ends. The CDR3 is CAWSVESRGPEAFF. CDR3 DNA sequence: TGTGCCTGGAGTGTCGAGAGCAGAGGACCTGAAGCTTTCTTT. Variable domain in full (rest from reference TRBV30 and TRBJ1-1): SQTIHQWPATLVQPVGSPLSLECTVEGTSNPNLYWYRQAAGRGLQLLFYSVGIGQISSEVPQNLSASRPQDRQFILSSKKLLLSDSGFYLCAWSVESRGPEAFFGQGTRLTVV.

This clone was seen a few times. The chain combines TRBV19 with TRBJ1-1; 7 bases match TRBD1. Losses at the gene ends were 4 bases for V and 3 bases for J; bases not matched to a gene: 5. The germline gives CDR1 LNHDA, CDR2 SQIVND (reference sequence). CDR3 length equals 14 residues. The CDR3 bases are TGTGCCAGTAGTACAGACAGGGAGGACACTGAAGCTTTCTTT. Its translation is CASSTDREDTEAFF.

V gene TRBV18 combines with J gene TRBJ2-2; possible D gene TRBD1, 6 bases. CDR1 KGHSH and CDR2 LQKENI come from the germline V gene. The CDR3 extends over 18 amino acids. Trimming took off 4 bases at V and 2 bases at J, with 20 bases between the two ends. CDR3 sequence reads: CASSLLPPSQGNTGELFF. The CDR3, as DNA: TGTGCCAGCTCACTACTTCCCCCCTCACAGGGAAACACCGGGGAGCTGTTTTTT.

The chain links TRBV29-1 to TRBJ1-5; tentatively, D is TRBD1 (5 bases). V was clipped by 4 bases and J by 4 bases, with 11 bases between them. The CDR3 loop spans 13 amino acids. CDR1 is SQVTM, CDR2 ANQGSEA, per germline. Here the CDR3 reads CSVVGDVNQPQHF. CDR3 DNA sequence: TGCAGCGTTGTGGGGGACGTAAATCAGCCCCAGCATTTT.

This clone was recorded only once. The CDR3 DNA reads TGTGCCAGCCTATTGCCGGGAAACTCTGGGGCCAACGTCCTGACTTTC. This gives the protein CASLLPGNSGANVLTF. The genes are TRBV7-8 and TRBJ2-6; TRBD2 might be the D (5 bases). CDR3 length: 16 residues. Germline CDR1 SGHVS, CDR2 FQNEAQ. V was shortened by 8 bases and J by 0 bases, with 14 bases between the two germline ends.

The V and J genes are TRBV7-2 and TRBJ1-5, with D hard to call. The CDR3 covers 13 residues. Trimming took off 3 bases at V and 4 bases at J, with 7 bases between the two ends. Germline CDR1 reads SGHTA; CDR2 reads FQGNSA. The CDR3: CASSFSLNQPQHF. CDR3 bases: TGTGCCAGCAGCTTCTCACTTAATCAGCCCCAGCATTTT.

With regard to this clone: The same CDR3 can be traced to other DNA sequences in this sample. V gene TRBV19 combines with J gene TRBJ2-7, with 8 bases aligning to TRBD1. Trimming removed 2 bases from V and 3 bases from J; junction bases left unmatched: 0. CDR1 and CDR2 (germline): LNHDA, SQIVND (reference sequence). The CDR3 is 13 residues long. In DNA, the CDR3 is TGTGCCAGTAGTATAACAGGGGGCTACGAGCAGTACTTC. Translation gives CASSITGGYEQYF.

This clone was picked up a small number of times. The chain links TRBV11-2 to TRBJ2-7; 13 positions match TRBD2. With 5 bases clipped from V and 6 bases from J, the junction kept 7 bases outside the gene matches. The CDR3 spans 15 residues. Germline CDR1 and CDR2: SGHAT and FQNNGV. For the CDR3, the DNA is TGTGCCAGCAGCACCGCCGGGACTAGCGGGATCGAGCAGTACTTC. Its translation: CASSTAGTSGIEQYF.

J is TRBJ1-3 and V is TRBV21-1; TRBD1, the table's D call, lacks a check against the DNA. TRBV21-1 is noted as a pseudogene. The length of the CDR3 is 16 residues. The CDR3, as DNA: TGTGCCAGCAGCAATGGGCCCCAAATCTCTGGAAACACCATATATTTT. It codes for CASSNGPQISGNTIYF.

This clone has only one observation. The chain links TRBV18 to TRBJ2-7; no clear D. V was shortened by 2 bases and J by 0 bases, with 8 bases between the two germline ends. The CDR3 runs 14 residues. From germline, CDR1 is KGHSH and CDR2 LQKENI. This chain's CDR3 is CASSPAASSYEQYF. The DNA of the CDR3 is TGTGCCAGCTCACCAGCGGCTAGCTCCTACGAGCAGTACTTC.

This clone has a single count. This chain links TRBV5-1 with TRBJ2-5, with D possibly matching TRBD1 (6 bases). Per the germline V gene, CDR1 is SGHRS and CDR2 is YFSETQ. The V gene lost 3 bases and the J gene lost 1 base, with 16 bases spanning the gap. CDR3 length: 16 amino acids. This chain's CDR3 is CASSSRPGVSQETQYF. Written as DNA, the CDR3 is TGCGCCAGCAGCTCCCGCCCAGGGGTTAGCCAAGAGACCCAGTACTTC.

The V call is TRBV9, the J call TRBJ2-2, with D possibly matching TRBD2 (5 bases). Germline loops: CDR1 SGDLS, CDR2 YYNGEE. There are 13 residues in the CDR3. The V and J ends lost 2 bases and 7 bases respectively, with 9 bases between them. In DNA, the CDR3 is TGTGCCAGCAGCGTCACTAGAGACGGGGAGCTGTTTTTT. Translated, it gives CASSVTRDGELFF.

This sequence joins TRBV4-1 and TRBJ2-3; the match to TRBD2 covers 13 bases. CDR3 size: 18 residues. Germline loops: CDR1 MGHRA, CDR2 YSYEKL. Losses at the gene ends were 3 bases for V and 8 bases for J; bases not matched to a gene: 14. The CDR3 here is CASSQGTSGIGRTGTQYF. The CDR3 nucleotides are TGCGCCAGCAGCCAGGGGACTAGCGGGATCGGCCGTACGGGTACGCAGTATTTT.